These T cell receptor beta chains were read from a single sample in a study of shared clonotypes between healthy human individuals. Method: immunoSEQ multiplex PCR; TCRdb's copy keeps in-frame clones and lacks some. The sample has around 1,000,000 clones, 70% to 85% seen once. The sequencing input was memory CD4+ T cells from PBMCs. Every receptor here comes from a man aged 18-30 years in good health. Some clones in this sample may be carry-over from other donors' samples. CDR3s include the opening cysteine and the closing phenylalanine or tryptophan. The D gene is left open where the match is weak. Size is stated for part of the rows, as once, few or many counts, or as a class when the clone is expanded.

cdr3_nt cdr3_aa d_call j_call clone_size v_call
TGTGCCAGCAGAAACTACAGGCCGGGACAGATGAACACCGGGGAGCTGTTTTTT CASRNYRPGQMNTGELFF TRBD1 TRBJ2-2 . TRBV27
TGTGCCAGCTCAGGGGGCAGGAGGTTAGTTTCTGAAGCTTTCTTT CASSGGRRLVSEAFF . TRBJ1-1 . TRBV18
TGTGCCAGCAGTCTGAGTGGAGGGGCCCTAACCCTTAACTATGGCTACACCTTC CASSLSGGALTLNYGYTF . TRBJ1-2 few TRBV28
TGTGCCAGCAGGACAGGGCCCGTGGCCAAAAACATTCAGTACTTC CASRTGPVAKNIQYF TRBD1 TRBJ2-4 . TRBV6-1
TGTGCCAGCAGAAAGATTAGCTCCTACGAGCAGTACTTC CASRKISSYEQYF . TRBJ2-7 . TRBV11-2
TGTGCCAGCAGTGGACAGGGGGCGGGAGTTGAGCAGTTCTTC CASSGQGAGVEQFF TRBD1 TRBJ2-1 many TRBV2
TGTGCCAGCAGCAAGGGACAGCTAAACACTGAAGCTTTCTTT CASSKGQLNTEAFF TRBD1 TRBJ1-1 . TRBV5-8
TGCAGCGTTTCTAGACTTCGGGGCCCCTTGGCGGATACGCAGTATTTT CSVSRLRGPLADTQYF . TRBJ2-3 once TRBV29-1
TGCGCCAGCAGTCAACCAGGGGCCTCGGGACCCTACGAGCAGTACTTC CASSQPGASGPYEQYF . TRBJ2-7 . TRBV23-1
TGTGCCAGCTCACCGTCCGGGGCCCTGAGATTCTACGAGCAGTACTTC CASSPSGALRFYEQYF . TRBJ2-7 . TRBV18
TGTGCCAGCAGTGGCCAGCTCCCCCCTGAAAAACTGTTTTTT CASSGQLPPEKLFF . TRBJ1-4 . TRBV6-1
TGTGCCAGCAGCCGCGGGGCGGGGGCCCGGGCGGATGAGCAGTTCTTC CASSRGAGARADEQFF . TRBJ2-1 . TRBV11-2
TGTGCTAGTGGTTTGGCCAGGGGGGGATTCTACGAGCAGTACTTC CASGLARGGFYEQYF . TRBJ2-7 few TRBV12-5
TGTGCCTGGAGTGTAGATTTGAACTATGGCTACACCTTC CAWSVDLNYGYTF . TRBJ1-2 few TRBV30
TGTGCCAGCCGACTGGGGCGGCGACTAGCGGAAGAATACGAGCAGTACTTC CASRLGRRLAEEYEQYF TRBD2 TRBJ2-7 . TRBV28
TGTGCCAGCAGTTTGGACAGCCTTAACACTGAAGCTTTCTTT CASSLDSLNTEAFF . TRBJ1-1 few TRBV2